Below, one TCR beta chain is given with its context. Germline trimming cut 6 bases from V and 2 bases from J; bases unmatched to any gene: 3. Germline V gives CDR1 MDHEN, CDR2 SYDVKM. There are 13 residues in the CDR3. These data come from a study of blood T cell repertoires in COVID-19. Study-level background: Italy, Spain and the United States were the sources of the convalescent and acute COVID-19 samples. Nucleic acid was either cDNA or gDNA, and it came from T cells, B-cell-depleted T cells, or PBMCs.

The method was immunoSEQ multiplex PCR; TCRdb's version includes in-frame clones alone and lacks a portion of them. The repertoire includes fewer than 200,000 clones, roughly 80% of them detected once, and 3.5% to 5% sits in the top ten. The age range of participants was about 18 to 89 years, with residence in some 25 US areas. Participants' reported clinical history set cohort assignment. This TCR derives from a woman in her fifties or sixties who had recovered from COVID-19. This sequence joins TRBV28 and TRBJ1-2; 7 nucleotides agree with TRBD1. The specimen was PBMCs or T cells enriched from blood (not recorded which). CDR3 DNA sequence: TGTGCCAGCAGCCTGACAGGGAACTATGGCTACACCTTC. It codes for CASSLTGNYGYTF.